This note documents a single T cell receptor (beta chain) sequence. The antigen remains unidentified. The sample comes from a study of lymphopenia after photon versus proton radiotherapy. Findings and caveats of the study: Larger post-nadir TCR diversity loss correlated inversely with survival in deceased patients.

V lost 2 bases to trimming and J lost 0 bases, with 13 bases between them. The CDR3 is 16 residues long. CDR1 is SNHLY and CDR2 is FYNNEI in the germline V gene. Clones were sequenced by immunoSEQ multiplex PCR, and TCRdb holds only the in-frame ones, with some missing. Here the sample spans about 39,000 clones, around nine tenths being singletons. The chain recombines TRBV2 with TRBJ1-1; D gene unclear. The specimen was peripheral blood, collected from a patient treated with photon-based radiotherapy. The receptor was derived from a man in his sixties with cholangiocarcinoma. CDR3 protein: CASSELFGRMNTEAFF. The CDR3 DNA follows: TGTGCCAGCAGTGAATTATTCGGCAGGATGAACACTGAAGCTTTCTTT.